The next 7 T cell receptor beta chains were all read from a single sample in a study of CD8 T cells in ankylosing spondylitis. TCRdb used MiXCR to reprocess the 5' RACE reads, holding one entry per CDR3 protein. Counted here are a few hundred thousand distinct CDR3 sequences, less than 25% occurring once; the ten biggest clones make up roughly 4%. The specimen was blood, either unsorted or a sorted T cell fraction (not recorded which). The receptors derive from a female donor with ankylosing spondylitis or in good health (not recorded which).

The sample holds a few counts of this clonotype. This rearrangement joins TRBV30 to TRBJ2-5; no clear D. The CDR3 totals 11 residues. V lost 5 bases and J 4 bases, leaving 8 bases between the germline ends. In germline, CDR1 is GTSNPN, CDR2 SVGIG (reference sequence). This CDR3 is CAWETGETQYF. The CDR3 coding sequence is TGTGCCTGGGAAACGGGAGAGACCCAGTACTTC. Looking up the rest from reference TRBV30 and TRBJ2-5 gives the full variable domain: SQTIHQWPATLVQPVGSPLSLECTVEGTSNPNLYWYRQAAGRGLQLLFYSVGIGQISSEVPQNLSASRPQDRQFILSSKKLLLSDSGFYLCAWETGETQYFGPGTRLLVL.

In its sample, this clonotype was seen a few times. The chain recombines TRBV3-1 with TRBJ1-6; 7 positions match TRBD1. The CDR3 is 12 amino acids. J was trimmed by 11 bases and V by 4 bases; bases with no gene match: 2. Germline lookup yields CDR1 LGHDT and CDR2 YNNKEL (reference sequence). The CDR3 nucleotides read TGTGCCAGCAGCCCTCAGGGGGCACCCCTCCACTTT. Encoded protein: CASSPQGAPLHF.

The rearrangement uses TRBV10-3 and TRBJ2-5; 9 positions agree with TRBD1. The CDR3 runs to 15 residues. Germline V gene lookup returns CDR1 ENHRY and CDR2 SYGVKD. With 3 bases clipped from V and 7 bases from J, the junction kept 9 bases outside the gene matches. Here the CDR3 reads CAISEGTGPQGTQYF. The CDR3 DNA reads TGTGCCATCAGTGAAGGGACAGGGCCCCAGGGGACCCAGTACTTC.

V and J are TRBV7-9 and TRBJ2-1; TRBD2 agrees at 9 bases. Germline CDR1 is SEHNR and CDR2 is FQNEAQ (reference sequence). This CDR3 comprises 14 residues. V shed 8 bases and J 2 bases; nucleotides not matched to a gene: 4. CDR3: CASLLAGPYNEQFF. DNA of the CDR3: TGTGCCAGCCTTCTAGCGGGACCCTACAATGAGCAGTTCTTC.

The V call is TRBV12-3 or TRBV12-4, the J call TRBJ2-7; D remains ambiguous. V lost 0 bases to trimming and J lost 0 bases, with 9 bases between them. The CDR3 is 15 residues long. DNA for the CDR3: TGTGCCAGCAGTTTAGCGCCGATGAGCTCCTACGAGCAGTACTTC. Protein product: CASSLAPMSSYEQYF.

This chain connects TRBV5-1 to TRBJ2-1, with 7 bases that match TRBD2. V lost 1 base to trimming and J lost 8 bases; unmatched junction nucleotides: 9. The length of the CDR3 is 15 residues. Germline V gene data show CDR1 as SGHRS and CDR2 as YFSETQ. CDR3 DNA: TGCGCCAGCAGCTTGAGGGCGGGAGTTATTGATGAGCAGTTCTTC. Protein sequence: CASSLRAGVIDEQFF.

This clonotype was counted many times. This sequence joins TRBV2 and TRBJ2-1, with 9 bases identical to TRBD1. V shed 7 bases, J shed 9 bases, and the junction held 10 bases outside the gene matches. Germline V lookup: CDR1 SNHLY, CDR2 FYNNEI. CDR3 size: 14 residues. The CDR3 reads CASKFRQGQGEQFF. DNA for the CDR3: TGTGCCAGCAAGTTTAGGCAGGGACAGGGTGAGCAGTTCTTC.